This T cell receptor (beta chain) was retrieved from a study of T cells after yellow fever vaccination. The wider study: Fractions of limited cellularity were prepared by means of SMART-Seq v4 Ultra Low Input.

TCRdb itself ran the 5' RACE reads through MiXCR, one entry per CDR3 protein. The table includes 500,000 to 550,000 distinct CDR3 sequences, about a fifth detected once. This clonotype was counted ten times or more. Its antigen is not known. Findings and limits, study-wide: Peak timing came faster in the weaker secondary response, day 5 versus 15. Clonotypes appearing in both CD4 and CD8 compartments existed, and their share was small.

V was clipped by 6 bases and J by 3 bases; unmatched bases: 8. The CDR3 has 15 amino acids. CDR1 and CDR2 (germline): SGHRS, YFSETQ. The receptor comes from a man aged 18 to 30 who received the YFV17D yellow fever vaccine. Sequencing was performed on PBMCs, taken less than 25 days after the first yellow fever vaccination. The gene calls are TRBV5-1 and TRBJ2-1; 8 bases fit TRBD2. CDR3 loop: CASNLPGGGYNEQFF. DNA for the CDR3: TGCGCCAGCAACCTCCCCGGGGGGGGCTACAATGAGCAGTTCTTC.